Included here is one T cell receptor (beta chain) sequence, with context. The antigen is not known. This sample stems from a study of shared clonotypes between healthy human individuals. Study-wide findings and caveats: Blood was the only sampled material, and tissue repertoires likely differ. Represented diversity (both genetic and exposure-history) was limited by the small number of donors. Non-shared clonotypes had lower generation probabilities than those shared by all four donors. Depth of sequencing was expected to influence donor clonotype sharing.

Germline V lookup: CDR1 SGHVS, CDR2 FNYEAQ. The CDR3 has 18 amino acids. Losses at the gene ends were 4 bases for V and 4 bases for J; bases not matched to a gene: 14. Naive CD8 cells comprised CD45RO-negative, CCR7-positively selected cells, excluding terminally differentiated effector memory CD45RA+ cells. The assay was immunoSEQ multiplex PCR, and TCRdb's table has in-frame clones only and misses some. The table shows roughly 2.1 million clones, with 85% to 95% occurring only once. What was sequenced was naive CD8+ T cells from PBMCs. The chain links TRBV7-6 to TRBJ2-2, with 8 bases fitting TRBD1. The origin of this receptor is a man aged 18 to 29 in good health. Some clones in this sample may be carry-over from other donors' samples. The CDR3 loop reads CASSSSIKLTGGTGELFF. The DNA of the CDR3 is TGTGCCAGCAGCTCTTCCATAAAACTTACAGGGGGCACCGGGGAGCTGTTTTTT.